What follows are 3 T cell receptor beta chains derived from one specimen sequenced in a study of CD8+ T cells in alopecia areata. As the sequencing template, cDNA was produced by extracting RNA and reverse transcribing it. Clones were read by immunoSEQ multiplex PCR, and TCRdb kept only the in-frame ones, dropping some. Of roughly 150,000 clones listed, 45% to 55% are singletons. Sequenced here: CD8+ T cells sorted from blood, sampled at week 0. All receptors come from a human donor with alopecia areata.

This clone turned up a few times. The chain combines TRBV30 with TRBJ2-4; TRBD1 matches at 7 bases. The germline gives CDR1 GTSNPN, CDR2 SVGIG (reference sequence). The CDR3 runs to 15 residues. Unmatched junction bases numbered 7, after V lost 5 bases and J lost 0 bases. CDR3 in amino acids: CAWAPTGVAKNIQYF. The CDR3, as DNA: TGTGCCTGGGCCCCCACAGGGGTAGCCAAAAACATTCAGTACTTC. The full variable domain, completed using reference TRBV30 and TRBJ2-4, is SQTIHQWPATLVQPVGSPLSLECTVEGTSNPNLYWYRQAAGRGLQLLFYSVGIGQISSEVPQNLSASRPQDRQFILSSKKLLLSDSGFYLCAWAPTGVAKNIQYFGAGTRLSVL.

This chain connects TRBV29-1 to TRBJ1-2; 9 positions match TRBD1. J gave up 4 bases and V 4 bases, and 7 bases lay outside the gene matches. Germline lookup yields CDR1 SQVTM and CDR2 ANQGSEA. CDR3 length equals 14 residues. This CDR3 is CSVGGGTGSYGYTF. The CDR3 coding sequence is TGCAGCGTTGGCGGGGGGACAGGGAGCTATGGCTACACCTTC.

J is TRBJ1-2 and V is TRBV11-2; 8 bases line up with TRBD1. The CDR3 length is 15 residues. After removal of 5 bases from V and 4 bases from J, the junction contained 9 bases not matched to a gene. Germline V gene data show CDR1 as SGHAT and CDR2 as FQNNGV. CDR3 loop: CASSNNGQGLYGYTF. In DNA, the CDR3 is TGTGCCAGCAGCAACAACGGACAGGGACTCTATGGCTACACCTTC.